There are a few counts of the clone carrying this T cell receptor (beta chain). What it binds is not known. A TCRbeta library incorporating unique molecular identifiers was prepared. TCRdb re-called the PCR reads with MiXCR, one entry per CDR3 protein. Here the sample spans approximately 99,000 distinct CDR3 sequences, approximately 6% being singletons. This entry comes from a study of T-cell reconstitution after alpha-beta-depleted transplantation in children. Study findings and constraints: The high TCRbeta diversity at day 60 in some patients came from surviving recipient T cells and thymic progenitors. Diversity and T-cell counts at one year after transplant derived mostly from new T cells. Reportedly, only several hundred clones from non-depleted graft cells drove alpha-beta T-cell counts at about two months.

This CDR3 comprises 15 residues. V was clipped by 4 bases and J by 5 bases; unmatched bases: 6. Germline CDR1 and CDR2: SGDLS and YYNGEE. The sequence was obtained from a male patient aged 2-10 years who had a stem cell transplant for acute lymphoblastic leukemia, so the T cells may come from the graft donor. The starting material was PBMCs, mostly from graft donor cells, obtained 360 days after TCRalphabeta/CD19-depleted stem cell transplant. This chain uses TRBV9 with TRBJ2-3; TRBD2 matches at 11 bases. The CDR3 reads CASSLLAGGGDTQYF. For the CDR3, the DNA is TGTGCCAGCAGCCTTCTAGCGGGAGGTGGAGATACGCAGTATTTT.